One sample yielded the 9 T cell receptor beta chains listed below, sequenced in a study of early T cells in non-severe SARS-CoV-2 infection. In TCRdb, the 5' RACE reads were re-called with MiXCR into one record per CDR3 protein. The sample yields some 25,000 distinct CDR3 sequences, 4.5% to 6% seen once. Material for sequencing was whole blood. Source of these receptors: an adult who was a healthcare worker with PCR-confirmed SARS-CoV-2 infection or an uninfected control (not recorded which).

There are many counts of this clonotype. The rearrangement links TRBV24-1 to TRBJ1-1; tentatively, D is TRBD1 (6 bases). Germline lookup yields CDR1 KGHDR and CDR2 SFDVKD. There are 15 residues in the CDR3. V dropped 0 bases and J dropped 10 bases, with 17 bases sitting between them. The CDR3 region has the DNA TGTGCCACCAGTGATTTGACGACAGGAACGGGGAGAGCTTTCTTT. This codes for CATSDLTTGTGRAFF.

This sequence joins TRBV5-8 and TRBJ1-2, with unresolved D. There are 11 residues in the CDR3. The V and J ends lost 4 bases and 7 bases respectively, with 8 bases between them. CDR1 is SGHTS and CDR2 is YDEGEE in the germline V gene. The CDR3 DNA sequence: TGTGCCAGCAGCATAAGATTTGGCTACACCTTC. This sequence encodes CASSIRFGYTF.

In this sample, this clonotype turned up a few times. This chain joins TRBV6-1 and TRBJ1-5; possible D gene TRBD1, 6 bases. Germline loops: CDR1 MNHNS, CDR2 SASEGT. CDR3 length: 14 residues. V was cut by 6 bases and J by 3 bases, with 12 bases left in between. Here the CDR3 DNA reads TGTGCCAGCAGGAGGGGGACTCCCAATCAGCCCCAGCATTTT. This encodes CASRRGTPNQPQHF.

This clonotype appeared many times. The chain joins TRBV19 to TRBJ2-1; D is unresolved. V shed 5 bases and J shed 7 bases, with 15 bases lying between them. The CDR3 consists of 14 residues. CDR1 LNHDA and CDR2 SQIVND come from the germline V gene (reference sequence). The CDR3 region has the DNA TGTGCCAGTAGTCCCGGGTACAAGCAGAATGAGCAGTTCTTC. Protein product: CASSPGYKQNEQFF.

This clonotype was recorded at least ten times. The genes are TRBV6-2 or TRBV6-3 and TRBJ1-2; D perhaps matches TRBD1 (5 bases). This CDR3 is 16 amino acids long. Germline values: CDR1 MNHEY, CDR2 SVGEGT. Trimming left V 6 bases short and J 0 bases short, with 17 bases between. The CDR3 is CASRALRTDTNYGYTF. CDR3 coding DNA: TGTGCCAGCAGAGCGCTTAGGACGGACACTAACTATGGCTACACCTTC.

This clonotype was counted between two and nine times. The V gene is TRBV7-2, the J gene TRBJ2-7; 9 bases are a match to TRBD2. The CDR3 has 17 amino acids. Germline lookup yields CDR1 SGHTA and CDR2 FQGNSA. Trimming took 3 bases from V and 1 from J; bases not matched to a gene: 10. The CDR3 spells CASSFRIAGERSYEQYF. CDR3 coding DNA: TGTGCCAGCAGCTTTCGGATAGCGGGAGAAAGGTCCTACGAGCAGTACTTC. Full variable domain (rest looked up from reference TRBV7-2 and TRBJ2-7): GAGVSQSPSNKVTEKGKDVELRCDPISGHTALYWYRQSLGQGLEFLIYFQGNSAPDKSGLPSDRFSAERTGGSVSTLTIQRTQQEDSAVYLCASSFRIAGERSYEQYFGPGTRLTVT.

This clonotype came up a few times. The chain links TRBV11-2 to TRBJ1-2; D is possibly TRBD1 (6 bases). Per germline, CDR1 SGHAT and CDR2 FQNNGV. The CDR3 spans 15 residues. The germline V and J ends were trimmed by 5 bases and 3 bases, with 16 bases remaining between them. The CDR3 DNA is TGTGCCAGCAGCATGCCACCTGGGGGCGACTATGGCTACACCTTC. This translates into CASSMPPGGDYGYTF.

This clonotype was seen many times. V usage is TRBV7-2 and J usage is TRBJ2-3, with a weak D call TRBD1 (5 bases). V was clipped by 1 base and J by 3 bases, with 8 bases between them. Germline V lookup: CDR1 SGHTA, CDR2 FQGNSA. The CDR3 totals 14 residues. The CDR3 DNA sequence: TGTGCCAGCAGCTTAGTTAGGGGTACAGATACGCAGTATTTT. Residues: CASSLVRGTDTQYF. The variable domain in full, completed from reference TRBV7-2 and TRBJ2-3, reads GAGVSQSPSNKVTEKGKDVELRCDPISGHTALYWYRQSLGQGLEFLIYFQGNSAPDKSGLPSDRFSAERTGGSVSTLTIQRTQQEDSAVYLCASSLVRGTDTQYFGPGTRLTVL.

This clonotype was seen ten or more times. The chain links TRBV10-2 to TRBJ2-1; the D gene is possibly TRBD2 (7 bases). Germline V gives CDR1 WSHSY, CDR2 SAAADI. The V end lost 2 bases, the J end lost 1 base, and 12 bases lay between the germline ends. The CDR3 is 16 amino acids. As DNA, the CDR3 is TGCGCCAGCAGTGAGGTCAGGGGAGGGTCCTACAATGAGCAGTTCTTC. Protein sequence: CASSEVRGGSYNEQFF.